Sequencing of this T cell receptor (beta chain) was carried out in a study of blood T cell repertoires in COVID-19. For the study at large: COVID-19 samples, acute and convalescent, were from the United States, Italy and Spain. PBMCs, B-cell-depleted T cells, or T cells provided the cDNA or gDNA that made up the material.

Authors' methods: Amplification of reference gene primers was used by the study to estimate nucleated cell counts. Sequenced by immunoSEQ multiplex PCR; TCRdb stores in-frame clones only, minus some. For V, J and clone size, that table is used; D and trimming come from the DNA. The repertoire holds about 100,000 clones, with over 75% as singletons. This CDR3 spans 18 amino acids. Germline V gene lookup returns CDR1 SGDLS and CDR2 YYNGEE. Trimming removed 0 bases from V and 4 bases from J; junction bases left unmatched: 15. Sequenced sample: peripheral blood. This TCR was recovered from a woman in her thirties with acute or convalescent COVID-19. The chain uses TRBV9 and TRBJ1-2, with TRBD1 matching 7 bases. CDR3 residues: CASSVGINAGQSFYGYTF. CDR3 DNA sequence: TGTGCCAGCAGCGTAGGCATAAACGCGGGACAGTCTTTCTATGGCTACACCTTC.